The 9 T cell receptor beta chains in this list originate from one sample, sequenced in a study of T-cell memory formation after mild COVID-19. TCRdb analysed the 5' RACE reads with MiXCR anew, one entry per CDR3 protein. Here the sample spans 200,000 to 250,000 distinct CDR3 sequences, around 8.8% being singletons. What was sequenced was PBMCs or a T cell subset sorted from them (not recorded which). These TCRs come from a man between 18 and 35 years old who had mild COVID-19 (a few samples of this study predate the infection). Cell type and time point are not known.

This clonotype was seen only a few times. This chain links TRBV6-5 with TRBJ2-3; TRBD1 matches at 9 bases. The germline V gene has CDR1 MNHEY and CDR2 SVGAGI. V lost 5 bases and J lost 1; bases outside the gene matches: 10. The CDR3 totals 17 residues. The CDR3 region is CASSPGTGIVRTDTQYF. CDR3 DNA sequence: TGTGCCAGCAGTCCGGGGACAGGGATCGTACGCACAGATACGCAGTATTTT.

V gene TRBV24-1 combines with J gene TRBJ2-1; no firm D call. The germline V gene encodes CDR1 KGHDR and CDR2 SFDVKD. The CDR3 is made up of 12 amino acids. The ends were cut back, 5 bases at V and 8 bases at J, with 9 bases in the middle. The CDR3 DNA follows: TGTGCCACCAGTGCGAGAGGCGATGAGCAGTTCTTC. Translated, it gives CATSARGDEQFF.

This clonotype was picked up many times. The CDR3 DNA reads as TGCGCCAGCAGGGTGCCGGGACAGAGCACTGAAGCTTTCTTT. Its protein product is CASRVPGQSTEAFF. The gene calls are TRBV5-1 and TRBJ1-1; 7 nucleotides align to TRBD1. The germline V gene has CDR1 SGHRS and CDR2 YFSETQ. The CDR3 spans 14 residues. The V segment lost 5 bases and the J segment 4 bases; nucleotides outside the gene matches: 8.

The chain links TRBV7-2 to TRBJ2-3; no reliable D call. The CDR3 totals 14 residues. Trimming took off 5 bases at V and 0 bases at J, with 9 bases between the two ends. Germline V gives CDR1 SGHTA, CDR2 FQGNSA. The CDR3 bases are TGTGCCAGCAGCCGAGGACGGAGCACAGATACGCAGTATTTT. It is translated as CASSRGRSTDTQYF.

This clonotype was observed at least ten times. The chain couples TRBV5-1 to TRBJ2-1; D perhaps matches TRBD2 (6 bases). Germline CDR1 SGHRS, CDR2 YFSETQ. V lost 1 base to trimming and J lost 3 bases, with 14 bases between them. The CDR3 consists of 16 residues. The CDR3 coding sequence is TGCGCCAGCAGCTTGTTCCCCCGGGGGAACTACAATGAGCAGTTCTTC. Translation: CASSLFPRGNYNEQFF. Using reference TRBV5-1 and TRBJ2-1 for the parts outside the CDR3, the full variable domain is KAGVTQTPRYLIKTRGQQVTLSCSPISGHRSVSWYQQTPGQGLQFLFEYFSETQRNKGNFPGRFSGRQFSNSRSEMNVSTLELGDSALYLCASSLFPRGNYNEQFFGPGTRLTVL.

The sample holds a few counts of this clonotype. The V and J genes are TRBV11-3 and TRBJ2-7; D assignment may be TRBD1 or TRBD2 (6 bases each). Trimming pared 0 bases from V and 6 bases from J, leaving 9 bases between. This CDR3 has 13 residues. Germline V CDR1 and CDR2: SGHNT, YENEEA. The CDR3 nucleotides read TGTGCCAGCAGCTTAGAAGGGGGGACCGAGCAGTACGTC. This codes for CASSLEGGTEQYV.

In its sample, this clonotype was seen many times. V and J are TRBV27 and TRBJ2-7; unclear D gene. Germline V CDR1 and CDR2: MNHEY, SMNVEV (reference sequence). Trimming cost V 6 bases and J 7 bases, with 16 bases left between them. CDR3 length equals 13 residues. CDR3 coding DNA: TGTGCCAGCAGCTTTAGGGATCTTCGGGAGCAGTACTTC. As protein: CASSFRDLREQYF.

The J gene is TRBJ2-1, the V gene TRBV4-1, with a possible D match to TRBD2 (7 bases). V lost 5 bases, J lost 10 bases, and 18 bases lay in between. In germline, CDR1 is MGHRA, CDR2 YSYEKL. The CDR3 has 14 residues. CDR3 sequence reads: CASSYGGPSGEQFF. The CDR3 nucleotides read TGCGCCAGCAGCTACGGGGGGCCATCGGGAGAGCAGTTCTTC.

This clonotype was counted at least ten times. The CDR3 protein is CASRGLGDREKLFF. DNA of the CDR3: TGTGCCAGCAGGGGATTAGGAGACCGTGAAAAACTGTTTTTT. The chain has TRBV6-2 or TRBV6-3 and TRBJ1-4; D remains ambiguous. The CDR3 is 14 residues long. The V gene lost 6 bases and the J gene lost 7 bases, with 15 bases spanning the gap. Germline V gene lookup returns CDR1 MNHEY and CDR2 SVGEGT.